This TCR beta chain was captured in a study of T cells in Graves' hyperthyroidism and ophthalmopathy. This clonotype came up many times. Its antigen is still unknown. The CDR3 has 15 amino acids. The germline gives CDR1 MDHEN, CDR2 SYDVKM. The V segment lost 4 bases and the J segment 5 bases; nucleotides outside the gene matches: 8. Amplification targeted TCR beta CDR3 regions from RNA transcripts. In the first-round RT-PCR of the TCR CDR3, the HTBI primer set was used. TCRdb itself ran the multiplex PCR reads through MiXCR, one entry per CDR3 protein. The table has more than 450,000 distinct CDR3 sequences, roughly 15% seen once; the top ten hold more than 11%. General study results and limits: A model of 13 V-J pairs discriminated ophthalmopathy from stable hyperthyroidism.

Stable hyperthyroidism: no ophthalmopathy progression over 18 months of follow-up. Aged 18 to 65, the patients had hyperthyroidism that was newly diagnosed and had lasted under 2 months. Diagnostic decisions used clinical symptoms, serum thyroxine and TRAb, thyroid ultrasound and orbital computed tomography. The chain is built from TRBV28 and TRBJ2-1, with TRBD2 matching 7 bases. The receptor was isolated from a woman aged 40 to 50 with Graves' hyperthyroidism. The sample was blood. The CDR3, as DNA: TGTGCCAGCAGTTCCGGGACTATCCGGAACAATGAGCAGTTCTTC. Its translation: CASSSGTIRNNEQFF.